These 20 T cell receptor beta chains were all obtained from the same sample, sequenced in a study of blood T cell repertoires in COVID-19. Produced via immunoSEQ multiplex PCR; TCRdb's table is partial and in-frame only. The repertoire holds about 270,000 clones, about nine tenths seen once, with 9.5% to 15% in the top ten. What was sequenced was peripheral blood. The receptors originated from a woman in her thirties with COVID-19, enrolled during active disease.

This chain links TRBV7-2 with TRBJ2-5, with D perhaps matching TRBD1 (5 bases). V lost 1 base and J lost 3, with 12 bases in between. The CDR3 covers 15 residues. CDR1 SGHTA and CDR2 FQGNSA come from the germline V gene. The CDR3: CASSLVRVEKETQYF. The CDR3 bases are TGTGCCAGCAGCTTAGTCAGGGTCGAGAAAGAGACCCAGTACTTC.

The V and J genes are TRBV18 and TRBJ2-1, with D maybe TRBD2 (7 bases). V dropped 3 bases and J dropped 9 bases, with 21 bases sitting between them. The CDR3 covers 16 residues. Looked up from germline, CDR1 is KGHSH and CDR2 is LQKENI. CDR3 DNA sequence: TGTGCCAGCTCACCCGACGTCGCGGGGGCCGGGGGTGAGCAGTTCTTC. Protein sequence: CASSPDVAGAGGEQFF. Full variable domain (missing parts from reference TRBV18 and TRBJ2-1): NAGVMQNPRHLVRRRGQEARLRCSPMKGHSHVYWYRQLPEEGLKFMVYLQKENIIDESGMPKERFSAEFPKEGPSILRIQQVVRGDSAAYFCASSPDVAGAGGEQFFGPGTRLTVL.

This chain connects TRBV7-2 to TRBJ2-7; 7 bases align to TRBD1. V trimming: 4 bases; J trimming: 4 bases; junction bases outside the gene matches: 10. The CDR3 contains 15 residues. Germline CDR1 and CDR2: SGHTA and FQGNSA. The CDR3 DNA sequence: TGTGCCAGCAGCTCATTTTCCGGGACAGCTTACGAGCAGTACTTC. It translates to CASSSFSGTAYEQYF. The complete variable domain, with remaining parts taken from reference TRBV7-2 and TRBJ2-7, reads GAGVSQSPSNKVTEKGKDVELRCDPISGHTALYWYRQSLGQGLEFLIYFQGNSAPDKSGLPSDRFSAERTGGSVSTLTIQRTQQEDSAVYLCASSSFSGTAYEQYFGPGTRLTVT.

With respect to this clone: Within the sample, other DNA sequences also encode this same CDR3. The chain has TRBV5-6 and TRBJ1-2; D is perhaps TRBD1 (6 bases). The germline V gene has CDR1 SGHDT and CDR2 YYEEEE. This CDR3 is built from 14 residues. Trimming stripped 3 bases from V and 3 bases from J, with 12 bases between. CDR3 amino acids: CASSWQGWDYGYTF. Written as DNA, the CDR3 is TGTGCCAGCAGCTGGCAGGGGTGGGACTATGGCTACACCTTC.

V and J are TRBV11-2 and TRBJ2-7, with D unresolved. The V end lost 0 bases, the J end lost 7 bases, and 4 bases lay between the germline ends. Germline V gives CDR1 SGHAT, CDR2 FQNNGV. CDR3 size: 11 residues. The chain's CDR3 is CASSLETEQYF. The CDR3 nucleotides are TGTGCCAGCAGCTTAGAAACTGAGCAGTACTTC. The whole variable domain, filled in from reference TRBV11-2 and TRBJ2-7, reads EAGVAQSPRYKIIEKRQSVAFWCNPISGHATLYWYQQILGQGPKLLIQFQNNGVVDDSQLPKDRFSAERLKGVDSTLKIQPAKLEDSAVYLCASSLETEQYFGPGTRLTVT.

The chain links TRBV19 to TRBJ2-2; weak D call: TRBD2 (5 bases). CDR1 and CDR2 from the germline V gene are LNHDA and SQIVND (reference sequence). V dropped 1 base and J dropped 6 bases, with 15 bases sitting between them. The CDR3 is 16 amino acids. The CDR3 DNA follows: TGTGCCAGTAGTATAGGGAATCCGGGGTGGTCCGGGGAGCTGTTTTTT. Translating gives CASSIGNPGWSGELFF.

In this sample, this clone turned up once. The CDR3 is CASSNSGGTDTQYF. DNA of the CDR3: TGCGCCAGCAGCAATAGCGGGGGAACAGATACGCAGTATTTT. The chain is built from TRBV5-1 and TRBJ2-3, with 9 bases that match TRBD2. The CDR3 covers 14 residues. From germline, CDR1 is SGHRS and CDR2 YFSETQ. The V gene end was trimmed by 4 bases and the J gene end by 3 bases; junction bases not matched to a gene: 3.

Only one count was recorded for this clone. The V and J genes are TRBV2 and TRBJ2-3; maybe TRBD1 (5 bases). From germline, CDR1 is SNHLY and CDR2 FYNNEI. Trimming pared 5 bases from V and 6 bases from J, leaving 12 bases between. The length of the CDR3 is 13 residues. The CDR3: CASSFQGRDTQYF. CDR3 sequence (DNA): TGTGCCAGCAGTTTCCAGGGCCGCGATACGCAGTATTTT.

This clone was detected once. The chain has TRBV21-1 and TRBJ2-3; the D call of TRBD2 is as the table states it, not checked on the DNA. TRBV21-1 is termed a pseudogene. This CDR3 has 17 residues. CDR3: CASSNRDSAYLTDTQYF. The DNA of the CDR3 is TGTGCCAGCAGCAACCGGGACTCCGCCTATCTCACAGATACGCAGTATTTT.

The chain combines TRBV19 with TRBJ1-5; tentatively, D is TRBD1 (6 bases). CDR1 LNHDA and CDR2 SQIVND come from the germline V gene (reference sequence). The germline V and J ends were trimmed by 3 bases and 6 bases, with 12 bases remaining between them. CDR3 size: 14 residues. CDR3 bases: TGTGCCAGTAGTATCACAGGGTTGGGTCAGCCCCAGCATTTT. Protein sequence: CASSITGLGQPQHF.

Only a few counts were recorded for this clone. The chain recombines TRBV5-6 with TRBJ1-2; no reliable D call. The CDR3 spans 12 residues. CDR1 is SGHDT, CDR2 YYEEEE, per germline. Trimming left V 5 bases short and J 7 bases short, with 12 bases between. The CDR3 DNA follows: TGTGCCAGCAGTGAGCATTATTCTGGCTACACCTTC. Protein: CASSEHYSGYTF.

The J gene is TRBJ1-4, the V gene TRBV20-1, with 7 bases lining up with TRBD1. This CDR3 region has 11 residues. V dropped 7 bases and J dropped 8; count of bases not matched to a gene: 4. From germline, CDR1 is DFQATT and CDR2 SNEGSKA (reference sequence). The CDR3 is CSGYRGEKLFF. The CDR3 nucleotides are TGCAGTGGATACAGGGGAGAAAAACTGTTTTTT.

The rearrangement uses TRBV28 and TRBJ1-2; the match to TRBD1 covers 7 bases. The germline CDR1 and CDR2 sequences are MDHEN and SYDVKM. The CDR3 is 13 amino acids. V dropped 3 bases and J dropped 7; count of bases not matched to a gene: 5. CDR3 bases: TGTGCCAGCAGTTTTAGGGGGCCGACTGGCTACACCTTC. Protein: CASSFRGPTGYTF.

The rearrangement joins TRBV2 to TRBJ2-3, with D perhaps TRBD2 (7 bases). V gave up 7 bases and J gave up 5 bases, with 13 bases separating them. Looked up from germline, CDR1 is SNHLY and CDR2 is FYNNEI. CDR3 length: 13 amino acids. CDR3 DNA sequence: TGTGCCAGCATCGGGGGGCGGGGAGATACGCAGTATTTT. Translated: CASIGGRGDTQYF. The full variable domain, with the rest looked up from reference TRBV2 and TRBJ2-3, is EPEVTQTPSHQVTQMGQEVILRCVPISNHLYFYWYRQILGQKVEFLVSFYNNEISEKSEIFDDQFSVERPDGSNFTLKIRSTKLEDSAMYFCASIGGRGDTQYFGPGTRLTVL.

This rearrangement joins TRBV4-2 to TRBJ1-3; no firm D call. The germline CDR1 and CDR2 sequences are LGHNA and YNFKEQ. The CDR3 contains 15 residues. V was pared by 1 base and J by 4 bases, with 11 bases between. CDR3 DNA: TGTGCCAGCAGCCAAGGAGGAGGGTTAGGAAACACCATATATTTT. Translating gives CASSQGGGLGNTIYF.

The chain has TRBV10-3 and TRBJ1-1, with 7 bases fitting TRBD1. The CDR3 contains 16 residues. V dropped 0 bases and J dropped 0; count of bases not matched to a gene: 4. Looked up from germline, CDR1 is ENHRY and CDR2 is SYGVKD. The CDR3 DNA sequence: TGTGCCATCAGTGAGTCGTGGAGGGGGCTGAACACTGAAGCTTTCTTT. The encoded protein is CAISESWRGLNTEAFF.

The chain employs TRBV18 and TRBJ1-1; TRBD1 agrees at 10 bases. Germline V gene sequence: CDR1 KGHSH, CDR2 LQKENI. V lost 6 bases to trimming and J lost 4 bases; unmatched junction nucleotides: 11. The CDR3 is made up of 16 amino acids. In DNA form, the CDR3 reads TGTGCCAGCTCCCGGACAGGGGGTCAGTTTGGCACTGAAGCTTTCTTT. It encodes CASSRTGGQFGTEAFF.

The chain carries TRBV3-1 (or the pseudogene TRBV3-2) and TRBJ1-3, with unresolved D. V dropped 4 bases and J dropped 2 bases, with 9 bases sitting between them. Germline V gene sequence: CDR1 LGHDT, CDR2 YNNKEL (reference sequence). The CDR3 spans 14 residues. The CDR3 region is CASSPRRAGNTIYF. The CDR3, as DNA: TGTGCCAGCAGCCCCCGAAGAGCTGGAAACACCATATATTTT.

This clone was seen a single time. The chain has TRBV5-1 and TRBJ1-2; 8 positions agree with TRBD1. The V and J ends lost 0 bases and 0 bases, in that order; junction bases with no gene match: 7. CDR3 length equals 17 residues. Per germline, CDR1 SGHRS and CDR2 YFSETQ. The CDR3, as DNA: TGCGCCAGCAGCTTGGGAGGGACAGGAGGAGCTAACTATGGCTACACCTTC. Its translation: CASSLGGTGGANYGYTF.

On this clone: The same CDR3 can be traced to other DNA sequences in this sample. CDR3 coding DNA: TGTGCCAGTAGTATACTAGCGGGGGGCACAGATACGCAGTATTTT. Protein sequence: CASSILAGGTDTQYF. The chain links TRBV19 to TRBJ2-3, with 10 bases lining up with TRBD2. The V and J ends lost 2 bases and 1 base, in that order; junction bases with no gene match: 0. The CDR3 is made up of 15 amino acids. Germline CDR1 and CDR2: LNHDA and SQIVND (reference sequence).